This T cell receptor (beta chain) was identified in a study of vaccination effects on CD4 cells after COVID-19. The study, taken as a whole, reports: Clones that were induced by infection or by vaccine showed marked contraction late after vaccination.

Before any sequencing was done, the ViraFEST assay used viral peptide pools to expand antigen-specific CD4+ T cells. At the end of around 11 days of culture, CD4+ T cells were isolated. Testing of the vaccine recipients showed negative nucleocapsid antibodies and no prior SARS-CoV-2 infection. The authors exchanged half the medium for IL-2 medium on days 3 and 7. Notes on this clone: Its antigen is not known.

This CDR3 comprises 12 residues. V was trimmed by 4 bases and J by 11 bases, leaving 12 bases between them. Germline CDR1 and CDR2: KGHSH and LQKENI. The method was immunoSEQ multiplex PCR; TCRdb's version includes in-frame clones alone and lacks a portion of them. The repertoire holds about 41,000 clones, with roughly 76% as singletons. The specimen comprised CD4+ T cells from PBMCs cultured with HCoV-OC43 spike peptides, sampled before COVID-19 vaccination. Subset specified: HCoV-OC43 spike overlapping peptide pool stimulation. This chain joins TRBV18 and TRBJ2-1, with D perhaps assigned TRBD1 or TRBD2 (5 bases each). The TCR comes from a human donor who received a COVID-19 vaccine. CDR3 protein: CASSLGTRKQFF. In DNA, the CDR3 is TGTGCCAGCTCACTAGGGACCCGCAAGCAGTTCTTC.